The present entry profiles one T cell receptor (beta chain) with its context. The data originate from a study of cytomegalovirus exposure and HLA in healthy donors. Use of 60 Vbeta and 13 Jbeta primers characterized the PCR. The repertoire was sequenced with immunoSEQ multiplex PCR; TCRdb's copy has only in-frame clones and lacks some. This repertoire shows about 82,000 clones, around 73% found once; its top ten account for about 3.5%. Trimming removed 5 bases from V and 7 bases from J; junction bases left unmatched: 3. This CDR3 contains 12 residues. Germline V gene lookup returns CDR1 MDHEN and CDR2 SYDVKM. This cohort consisted of healthy bone marrow donors.

The chain combines TRBV28 with TRBJ2-3, with TRBD2 identical over 7 bases. The sample taken for sequencing was PBMCs. The sequence derives from a man in his fifties in good health and CMV-seronegative. The DNA for the CDR3 is TGTGCCAGCAGTGCGGGAGCCAATACGCAGTATTTT. This encodes CASSAGANTQYF.